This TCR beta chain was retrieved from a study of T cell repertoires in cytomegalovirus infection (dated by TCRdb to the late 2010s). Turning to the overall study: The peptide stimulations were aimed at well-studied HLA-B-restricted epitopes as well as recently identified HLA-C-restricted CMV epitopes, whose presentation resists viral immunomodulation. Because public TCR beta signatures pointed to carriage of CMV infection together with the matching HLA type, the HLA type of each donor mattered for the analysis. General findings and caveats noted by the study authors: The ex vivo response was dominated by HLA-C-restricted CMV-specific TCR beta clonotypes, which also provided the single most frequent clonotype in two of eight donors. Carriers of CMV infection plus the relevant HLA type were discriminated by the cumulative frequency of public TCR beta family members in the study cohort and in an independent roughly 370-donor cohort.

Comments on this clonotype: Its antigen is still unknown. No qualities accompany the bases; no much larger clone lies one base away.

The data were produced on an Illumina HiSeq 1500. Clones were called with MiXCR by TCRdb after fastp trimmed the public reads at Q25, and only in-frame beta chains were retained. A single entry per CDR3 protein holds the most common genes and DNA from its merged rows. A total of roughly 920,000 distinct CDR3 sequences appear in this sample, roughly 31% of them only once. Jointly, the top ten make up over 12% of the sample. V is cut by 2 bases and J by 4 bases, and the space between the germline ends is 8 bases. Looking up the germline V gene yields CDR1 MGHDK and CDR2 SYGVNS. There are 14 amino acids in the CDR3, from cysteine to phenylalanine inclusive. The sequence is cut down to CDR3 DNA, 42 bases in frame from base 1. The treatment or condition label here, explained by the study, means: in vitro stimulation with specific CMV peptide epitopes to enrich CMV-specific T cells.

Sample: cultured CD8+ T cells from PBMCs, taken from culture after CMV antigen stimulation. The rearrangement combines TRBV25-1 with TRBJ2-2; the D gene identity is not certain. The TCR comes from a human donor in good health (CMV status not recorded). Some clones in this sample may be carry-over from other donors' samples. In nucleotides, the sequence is TGTGCCAGCAGTGAAGGTCTAAGCACCGGGGAGCTGTTTTTT. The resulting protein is CASSEGLSTGELFF.